These T cell receptor beta chains were read from a single sample in a study of shared clonotypes between healthy human individuals. The method was immunoSEQ multiplex PCR; TCRdb's version includes in-frame clones alone and lacks a portion of them. The top ten clones hold under 0.06% of a sample with approximately 500,000 clones, approximately 95% of them seen once. Sequences were obtained from naive CD4+ T cells sorted from blood. All receptors come from a woman aged 25 to 45 in good health. The CDR3 runs from the conserved cysteine through the conserved F or W. The D gene is left open where the match is weak. The size entry is marked missing in some rows and otherwise reads once, few, many or a size class.

d_gene: NA; j_gene: TRBJ1-2; v_gene: TRBV21-1; abundance: NA; CDR3nt: TGTGCCAGCAGCAACTCATCAGGGGGCTATGGCTACACCTTC; CDR3aa: CASSNSSGGYGYTF
d_gene: NA; j_gene: TRBJ1-1; v_gene: TRBV19; abundance: NA; CDR3nt: TGTGCCAGTAGTATAGATCTGCAGAGACGAGCCACTGAAGCTTTCTTT; CDR3aa: CASSIDLQRRATEAFF
d_gene: NA; j_gene: TRBJ2-7; v_gene: TRBV6-7; abundance: NA; CDR3nt: TGTGCCAGCAGTTACTGGCCGCGCGGTGTGCAGAGGGCCTTAGGAGACGAGCAGTACTTC; CDR3aa: CASSYWPRGVQRALGDEQYF
d_gene: TRBD2; j_gene: TRBJ2-2; v_gene: TRBV18; abundance: NA; CDR3nt: TGTGCCAGCTCACCAATCGGGGGGGAGACAGAGGAGCTGTTTTTT; CDR3aa: CASSPIGGETEELFF
d_gene: TRBD2; j_gene: TRBJ2-1; v_gene: TRBV5-1; abundance: NA; CDR3nt: TGCGCCAGCAGCCGAACGCGAGCGGGACTCTTCAATGAGCAGTTCTTC; CDR3aa: CASSRTRAGLFNEQFF
d_gene: NA; j_gene: TRBJ1-2; v_gene: TRBV2; abundance: NA; CDR3nt: TGTGCCAGCAGGAGCCCGGGACAACCGAAAGAGGGCTACACCTTC; CDR3aa: CASRSPGQPKEGYTF
d_gene: TRBD1; j_gene: TRBJ1-4; v_gene: TRBV6-5; abundance: NA; CDR3nt: TGTGCCAGCAGCCCGGGACAGGGCACTAATGAAAAACTGTTTTTT; CDR3aa: CASSPGQGTNEKLFF
d_gene: NA; j_gene: TRBJ2-3; v_gene: TRBV28; abundance: NA; CDR3nt: TGTGCCAGCAGTCTACCTTCGGCAGATACGCAGTATTTT; CDR3aa: CASSLPSADTQYF
d_gene: NA; j_gene: TRBJ2-2; v_gene: TRBV15; abundance: NA; CDR3nt: TGTGCCACCAGCAGACAGGGACGGACCGGGGAGCTGTTTTTT; CDR3aa: CATSRQGRTGELFF
d_gene: NA; j_gene: TRBJ2-7; v_gene: TRBV5-1; abundance: once; CDR3nt: TGCGCCAGCAGAAAGGGGTCTCCTAGCTCCTACGAGCAGTACTTC; CDR3aa: CASRKGSPSSYEQYF
d_gene: NA; j_gene: TRBJ2-7; v_gene: TRBV21-1; abundance: NA; CDR3nt: TGTGCCCCCCGGGGGCGTAACTACGAGCAGTACTTC; CDR3aa: CAPRGRNYEQYF
d_gene: NA; j_gene: TRBJ1-2; v_gene: TRBV7-9; abundance: NA; CDR3nt: TGTGCCAGCAGCCCACAGGGACCCTATGGCTACACCTTC; CDR3aa: CASSPQGPYGYTF
d_gene: TRBD1; j_gene: TRBJ1-1; v_gene: TRBV29-1; abundance: NA; CDR3nt: TGCAGCTCGACAGGGACCACTGAAGCTTTCTTT; CDR3aa: CSSTGTTEAFF
d_gene: TRBD2; j_gene: TRBJ2-3; v_gene: TRBV11-1; abundance: NA; CDR3nt: TGTGCCAGCAGCCCTAGCGGTAGGACTAGCACAGATACGCAGTATTTT; CDR3aa: CASSPSGRTSTDTQYF
d_gene: NA; j_gene: TRBJ2-7; v_gene: TRBV9; abundance: NA; CDR3nt: TGTGCCAGCAGCGTAGCTCAACGCCGCAGGGGGGACTCGCGGTCGCAGTACTTC; CDR3aa: CASSVAQRRRGDSRSQYF
d_gene: NA; j_gene: TRBJ2-7; v_gene: TRBV11-2; abundance: NA; CDR3nt: TGTGCCAGCAGCTTGGGACTGAACAGCTACGAGCAGTACTTC; CDR3aa: CASSLGLNSYEQYF
d_gene: NA; j_gene: TRBJ1-1; v_gene: TRBV7-7; abundance: NA; CDR3nt: TGTGCCAGCAGCAGGACAGTGAACACTGAAGCTTTCTTT; CDR3aa: CASSRTVNTEAFF
d_gene: TRBD1; j_gene: TRBJ1-4; v_gene: TRBV27; abundance: NA; CDR3nt: TGTGCCAGCAGTTTATTAGGGGGCATCGATGAAAAACTGTTTTTT; CDR3aa: CASSLLGGIDEKLFF
d_gene: TRBD1; j_gene: TRBJ2-1; v_gene: TRBV10-1; abundance: NA; CDR3nt: TGCGCCAGCAGACCCAACAGGGGGAATGAGCAGTTCTTC; CDR3aa: CASRPNRGNEQFF
d_gene: NA; j_gene: TRBJ2-4; v_gene: TRBV21-1; abundance: NA; CDR3nt: TGTGCCAGCAGCGGCCGGGACTACCTTAACATTCAGTACTTC; CDR3aa: CASSGRDYLNIQYF
d_gene: TRBD1; j_gene: TRBJ1-2; v_gene: TRBV10-3; abundance: NA; CDR3nt: TGTGCCATCAGTGAGTCAGACAGGGGTCATGGCTACACCTTC; CDR3aa: CAISESDRGHGYTF
d_gene: TRBD1; j_gene: TRBJ2-7; v_gene: TRBV28; abundance: NA; CDR3nt: TGTGCCAGCAGGCAACGGGACAGGACCTACGAGCAGTACTTC; CDR3aa: CASRQRDRTYEQYF